This T cell receptor beta chain derives from a study of T cell responses to AZD1222 COVID-19 vaccine. A note on this clone: Its antigen is unknown.

Using immunoSEQ multiplex PCR, the repertoire was profiled, and TCRdb retains in-frame clones only, with some absent. The sample has around 170,000 clones, roughly 88% seen once. Pooled together were second doses at about 4 or about 12 weeks. V was cut by 6 bases and J by 5 bases, with 8 bases left in between. CDR3 length equals 12 residues. The germline V gene has CDR1 SNHLY and CDR2 FYNNEI. Regarding the study as a whole: The donor cohort was predominantly white British with a female majority, and clonal diversity may have been underestimated. No day 14 peak samples; only post-peak repertoires were characterized. There were vaccine-associated CD4 TCRs across spike, dominant at 160-218 and 743-854.

This sequence originates from an adult who received the AZD1222 COVID-19 vaccine. The sample here was peripheral blood, taken 28 days after the second AZD1222 dose. This chain uses TRBV2 with TRBJ1-5; D gene uncertain. CDR3 nucleotides: TGTGCCAGCAGGTCGTGGGATCAGCCCCAGCATTTT. This gives the protein CASRSWDQPQHF.